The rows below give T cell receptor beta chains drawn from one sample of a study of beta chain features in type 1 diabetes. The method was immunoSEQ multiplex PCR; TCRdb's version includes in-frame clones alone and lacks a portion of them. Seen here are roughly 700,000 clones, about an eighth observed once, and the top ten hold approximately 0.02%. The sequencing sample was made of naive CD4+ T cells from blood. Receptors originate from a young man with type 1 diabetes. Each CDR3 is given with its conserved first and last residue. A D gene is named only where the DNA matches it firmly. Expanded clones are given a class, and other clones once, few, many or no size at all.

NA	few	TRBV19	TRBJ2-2	CASSIALGQGKTGELFF	TGTGCCAGTAGTATAGCCCTGGGGCAGGGGAAAACCGGGGAGCTGTTTTTT
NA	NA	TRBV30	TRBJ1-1	CAWSGVSYTEAFF	TGTGCCTGGAGTGGAGTAAGCTACACTGAAGCTTTCTTT
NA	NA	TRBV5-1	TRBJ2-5	CASSLSGGAQETQYF	TGCGCCAGCAGTTTGTCGGGCGGGGCCCAAGAGACCCAGTACTTC
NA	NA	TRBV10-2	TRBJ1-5	CASSEGRDQPQHF	TGCGCCAGCAGTGAGGGTAGAGATCAGCCCCAGCATTTT
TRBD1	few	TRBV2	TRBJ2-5	CASSDWTGGQTQYF	TGTGCCAGCAGTGATTGGACAGGGGGCCAGACCCAGTACTTC
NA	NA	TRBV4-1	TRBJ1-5	CASSQPGTNQPQHF	TGCGCCAGCAGCCAACCTGGTACTAATCAGCCCCAGCATTTT
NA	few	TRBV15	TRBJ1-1	CATSSGQPPSSEAFF	TGTGCCACCAGCAGCGGACAGCCCCCTTCATCTGAAGCTTTCTTT
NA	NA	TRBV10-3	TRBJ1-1	CAISEMGTEAFF	TGTGCCATCAGTGAGATGGGCACTGAAGCTTTCTTT
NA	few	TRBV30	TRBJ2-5	CAWTIPGAETQYF	TGTGCCTGGACCATCCCAGGAGCGGAGACCCAGTACTTC
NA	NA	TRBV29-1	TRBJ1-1	CSVGGWNTEAFF	TGCAGCGTTGGTGGCTGGAACACTGAAGCTTTCTTT
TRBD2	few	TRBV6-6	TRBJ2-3	CASRRLAGRPDTQYF	TGTGCCAGCAGACGACTAGCTGGACGACCAGATACGCAGTATTTT
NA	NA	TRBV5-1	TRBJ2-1	CASTFDEGYNEQFF	TGCGCCAGCACCTTCGACGAAGGTTACAATGAGCAGTTCTTC
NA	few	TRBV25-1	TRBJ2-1	CASSEFYGKGFNEQFF	TGTGCCAGCAGTGAATTCTACGGAAAAGGGTTCAATGAGCAGTTCTTC
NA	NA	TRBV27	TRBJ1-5	CASSQSRQGNQPQHF	TGTGCCAGCAGTCAGTCCAGACAGGGCAATCAGCCCCAGCATTTT
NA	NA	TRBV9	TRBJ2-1	CASSVRGGAYNEQFF	TGTGCCAGCAGCGTAAGAGGGGGAGCCTACAATGAGCAGTTCTTC
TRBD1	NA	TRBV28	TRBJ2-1	CASSFSRDRRLHEQFF	TGTGCCAGCAGTTTTTCCAGGGACAGAAGGCTCCATGAGCAGTTCTTC
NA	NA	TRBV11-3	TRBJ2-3	CASSLGVGDTQYF	TGTGCCAGCAGCTTAGGTGTCGGGGATACGCAGTATTTT
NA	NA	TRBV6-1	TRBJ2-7	CASSPLSYEQYF	TGTGCCAGCAGTCCCCTGAGCTACGAGCAGTACTTC
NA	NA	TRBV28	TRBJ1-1	CASSSGWRTEAFF	TGTGCCAGCAGTTCGGGCTGGAGAACTGAAGCTTTCTTT
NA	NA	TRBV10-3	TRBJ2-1	CAISEGQTVVTEQFF	TGTGCCATCAGTGAGGGACAGACCGTGGTCACGGAGCAGTTCTTC
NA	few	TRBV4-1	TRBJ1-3	CASSQGDNSGNTIYF	TGCGCCAGCAGTCAAGGGGATAACTCTGGAAACACCATATATTTT
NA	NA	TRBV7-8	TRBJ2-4	CASSLAGPLNIQYF	TGTGCCAGCAGCTTAGCCGGACCATTAAACATTCAGTACTTC
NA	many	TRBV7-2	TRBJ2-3	CASSPAGPDTQYF	TGTGCCAGCAGCCCCGCGGGGCCAGATACGCAGTATTTT
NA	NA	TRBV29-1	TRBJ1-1	CSVRADVNTEAFF	TGCAGCGTCCGCGCCGACGTGAACACTGAAGCTTTCTTT
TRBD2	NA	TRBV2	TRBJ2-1	CAIDRGLAAYNEQFF	TGTGCCATCGACCGGGGACTAGCGGCTTACAATGAGCAGTTCTTC
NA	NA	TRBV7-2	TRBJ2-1	CASSPHRGGSYNEQFF	TGTGCCAGCAGCCCTCACAGGGGAGGCTCCTACAATGAGCAGTTCTTC
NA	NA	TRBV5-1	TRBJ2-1	CASSLQNNEQFF	TGCGCCAGCAGCTTGCAAAACAATGAGCAGTTCTTC
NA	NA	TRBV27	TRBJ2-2	CASSFLGTGELFF	TGTGCCAGCAGTTTTCTAGGCACCGGGGAGCTGTTTTTT
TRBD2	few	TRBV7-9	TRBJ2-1	CASSPQGLAGGTYNEQFF	TGTGCCAGCAGCCCGCAGGGACTAGCGGGGGGGACTTACAATGAGCAGTTCTTC
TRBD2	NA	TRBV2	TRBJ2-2	CASSDLGGDTGELFF	TGTGCCAGCAGTGATTTGGGAGGGGACACCGGGGAGCTGTTTTTT
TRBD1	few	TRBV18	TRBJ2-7	CASSPPDRGYEQYF	TGTGCCAGCTCACCGCCCGACAGGGGATACGAGCAGTACTTC
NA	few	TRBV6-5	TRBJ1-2	CASRLRTGDGYGYTF	TGTGCCAGCAGATTGCGCACCGGGGACGGCTATGGCTACACCTTC
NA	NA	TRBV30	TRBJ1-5	CAWSELGRGNQPQHF	TGTGCCTGGAGTGAATTGGGCAGGGGCAATCAGCCCCAGCATTTT
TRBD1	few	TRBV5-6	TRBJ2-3	CASSTGTGIPPDTQYF	TGTGCCAGCAGCACCGGGACAGGTATACCCCCAGATACGCAGTATTTT
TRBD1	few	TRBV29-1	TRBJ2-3	CSVHPGQGQDTQYF	TGCAGCGTCCACCCGGGACAGGGACAAGATACGCAGTATTTT
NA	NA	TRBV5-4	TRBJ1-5	CASSGGPGNQPQHF	TGTGCCAGCAGCGGGGGGCCAGGCAATCAGCCCCAGCATTTT
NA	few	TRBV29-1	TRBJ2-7	CSVGGGSSYEQYF	TGCAGCGTTGGTGGTGGTAGCTCCTACGAGCAGTACTTC
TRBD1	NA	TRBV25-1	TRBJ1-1	CASSNPGQIEAFF	TGTGCCAGCAGTAATCCGGGACAGATTGAAGCTTTCTTT
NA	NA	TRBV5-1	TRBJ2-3	CASSLLRQGGVTDTQYF	TGCGCCAGCAGCTTGTTGCGGCAGGGCGGCGTCACAGATACGCAGTATTTT
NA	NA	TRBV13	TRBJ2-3	CASSLGPGSTDTQYF	TGTGCCAGCAGCTTAGGGCCCGGGAGCACAGATACGCAGTATTTT
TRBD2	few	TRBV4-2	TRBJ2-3	CASSRSGGFTDTQYF	TGTGCCAGCAGCCGAAGCGGGGGGTTCACAGATACGCAGTATTTT
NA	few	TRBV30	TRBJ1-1	CAWTHITEAFF	TGTGCCTGGACACATATCACTGAAGCTTTCTTT
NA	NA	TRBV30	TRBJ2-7	CAWSAGTVNNEQYF	TGTGCCTGGAGTGCCGGGACCGTAAACAACGAGCAGTACTTC